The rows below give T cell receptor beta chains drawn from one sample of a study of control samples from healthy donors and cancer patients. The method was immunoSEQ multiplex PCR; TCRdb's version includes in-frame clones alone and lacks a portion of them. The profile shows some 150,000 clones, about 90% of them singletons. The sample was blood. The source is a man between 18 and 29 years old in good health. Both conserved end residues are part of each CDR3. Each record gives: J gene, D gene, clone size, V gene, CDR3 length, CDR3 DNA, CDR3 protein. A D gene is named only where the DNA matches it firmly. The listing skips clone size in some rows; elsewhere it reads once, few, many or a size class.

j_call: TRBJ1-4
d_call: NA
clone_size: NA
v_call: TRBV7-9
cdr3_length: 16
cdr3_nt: TGTGCCAGCAGCTTAGATGGTGGATGGGTAAATGAAAAACTGTTTTTT
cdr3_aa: CASSLDGGWVNEKLFF

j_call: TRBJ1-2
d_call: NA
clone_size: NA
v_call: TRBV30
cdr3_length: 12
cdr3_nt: TGTGCCTGGAGTAAAGGGGACTATGGCTACACCTTC
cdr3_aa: CAWSKGDYGYTF

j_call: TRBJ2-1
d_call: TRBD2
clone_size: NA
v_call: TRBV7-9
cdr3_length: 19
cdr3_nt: TGTGCCAGCAGCTTAGGGACTAGCGGGGGGGCCGTAACCTACAATGAGCAGTTCTTC
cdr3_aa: CASSLGTSGGAVTYNEQFF

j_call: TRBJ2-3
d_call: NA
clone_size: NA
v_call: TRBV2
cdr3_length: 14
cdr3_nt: TGTGCCAGCAGGACTATTCCTAGTGCCGATACGCAGTATTTT
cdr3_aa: CASRTIPSADTQYF

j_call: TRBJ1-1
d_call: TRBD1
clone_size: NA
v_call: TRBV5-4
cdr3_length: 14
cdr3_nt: TGTGCCAGCAGCCCGGACAGGGGGAACACTGAAGCTTTCTTT
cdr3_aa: CASSPDRGNTEAFF

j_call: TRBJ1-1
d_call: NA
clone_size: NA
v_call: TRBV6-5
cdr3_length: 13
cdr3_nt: TGTGCCAGCAGTTTCACGGTTAACACTGAAGCTTTCTTT
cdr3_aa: CASSFTVNTEAFF

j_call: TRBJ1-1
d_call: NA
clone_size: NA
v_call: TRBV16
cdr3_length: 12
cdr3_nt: TGTGCCAGCAGCCAATCGGCAGGTGAAGCTTTCTTT
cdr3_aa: CASSQSAGEAFF

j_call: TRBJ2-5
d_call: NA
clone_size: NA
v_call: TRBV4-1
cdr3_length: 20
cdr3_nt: TGCGCCAGCAGCCAAGTACATATTGGAGATGTGGGGGGTGAGTTAAAGACCCAGTACTTC
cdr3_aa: CASSQVHIGDVGGELKTQYF

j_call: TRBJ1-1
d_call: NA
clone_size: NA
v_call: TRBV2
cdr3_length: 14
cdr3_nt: TGTGCCAGCAGTGAAGTAGGACGGACCACTGAAGCTTTCTTT
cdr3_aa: CASSEVGRTTEAFF

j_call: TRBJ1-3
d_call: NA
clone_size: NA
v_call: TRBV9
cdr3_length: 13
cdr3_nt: TGTGCCAGCAGCGCCCCTCCGGGGGACACCATATATTTT
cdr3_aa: CASSAPPGDTIYF

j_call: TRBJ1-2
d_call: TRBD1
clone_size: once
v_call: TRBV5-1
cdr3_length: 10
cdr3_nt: TGCGCGCGGGACAGGGGGCCCCTAACCTTC
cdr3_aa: CARDRGPLTF

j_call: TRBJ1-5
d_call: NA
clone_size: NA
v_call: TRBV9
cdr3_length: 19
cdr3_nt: TGTGCCAGCAGCGTAGTTTGTGGTGGGACAAAAATGGGCAATCAGCCCCAGCATTTT
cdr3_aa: CASSVVCGGTKMGNQPQHF

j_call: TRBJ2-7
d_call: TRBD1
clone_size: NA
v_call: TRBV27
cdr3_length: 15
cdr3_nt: TGTGCCAGCATCCTTAGGGGACAGGGAGCCTACGAGCAGTACTTC
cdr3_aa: CASILRGQGAYEQYF

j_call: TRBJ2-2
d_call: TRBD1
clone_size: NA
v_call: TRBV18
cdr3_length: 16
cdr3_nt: TGTGCCAGCTCACCACGGACAGGGGGCGACACCGGGGAGCTGTTTTTT
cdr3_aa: CASSPRTGGDTGELFF

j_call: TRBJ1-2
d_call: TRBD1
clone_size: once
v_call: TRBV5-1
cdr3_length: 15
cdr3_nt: TGCGCCAGCAGCCTCGGACAGGCCGAGAACTATGGCTACACCTTC
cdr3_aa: CASSLGQAENYGYTF

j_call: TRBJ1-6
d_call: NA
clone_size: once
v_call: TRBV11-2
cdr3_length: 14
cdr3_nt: TGTGCCAGCAGCTTACTGCCCCGGGGCTCACCCCTCCACTTT
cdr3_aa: CASSLLPRGSPLHF

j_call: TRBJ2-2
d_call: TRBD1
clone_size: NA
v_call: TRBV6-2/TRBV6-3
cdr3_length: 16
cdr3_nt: TGTGCCAGCAGCCCTGGACAGGCCCAAAACACCGGGGAGCTGTTTTTT
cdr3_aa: CASSPGQAQNTGELFF

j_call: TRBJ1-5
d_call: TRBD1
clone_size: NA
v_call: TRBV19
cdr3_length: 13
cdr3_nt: TGTGCCAGTAGTCAGAACAGGGGCCAGCCCCAGCATTTT
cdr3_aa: CASSQNRGQPQHF

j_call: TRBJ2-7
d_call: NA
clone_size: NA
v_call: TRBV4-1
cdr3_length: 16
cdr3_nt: TGCGCCAGCAGCCAAGAACGGGCGGCGGAGTGGGACGAGCAGTACTTC
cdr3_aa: CASSQERAAEWDEQYF

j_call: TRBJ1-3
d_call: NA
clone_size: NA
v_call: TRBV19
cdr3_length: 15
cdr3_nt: TGTGCCAGTAGTAGCCGGGGGCCCTCTGGAAACACCATATATTTT
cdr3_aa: CASSSRGPSGNTIYF

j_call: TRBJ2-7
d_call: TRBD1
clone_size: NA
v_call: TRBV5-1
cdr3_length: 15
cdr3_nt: TGCGCCAGCAGCTGGGACGGGACAGCCTCCTACGAGCAGTACTTC
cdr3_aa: CASSWDGTASYEQYF

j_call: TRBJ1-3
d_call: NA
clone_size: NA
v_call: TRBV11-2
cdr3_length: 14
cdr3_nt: TGTGCCAGCAGCTTACTTCGGGGGATAAACACCATATATTTT
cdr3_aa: CASSLLRGINTIYF

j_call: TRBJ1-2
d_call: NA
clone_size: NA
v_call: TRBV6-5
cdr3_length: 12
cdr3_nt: TGTGCCAGTACTAAAGAGGTCTATGGCTACACCTTC
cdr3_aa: CASTKEVYGYTF

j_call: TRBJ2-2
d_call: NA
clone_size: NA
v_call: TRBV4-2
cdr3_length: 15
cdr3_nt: TGTGCCAGCAGCCAAGAGAGGGGGGGCACCGGGGAGCTGTTTTTT
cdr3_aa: CASSQERGGTGELFF

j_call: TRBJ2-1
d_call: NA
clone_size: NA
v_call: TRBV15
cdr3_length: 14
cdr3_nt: TGTGCCACCAGCAGCGGGGGAGCCTACAATGAGCAGTTCTTC
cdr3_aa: CATSSGGAYNEQFF

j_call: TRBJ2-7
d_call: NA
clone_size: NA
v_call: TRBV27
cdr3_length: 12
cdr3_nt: TGTGCCAGCAGTCCAGACTTCTACGAGCAGTACTTC
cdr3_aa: CASSPDFYEQYF

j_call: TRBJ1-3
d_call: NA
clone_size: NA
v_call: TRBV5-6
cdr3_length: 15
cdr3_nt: TGTGCCAGCAGCCCTACAGGAGGGACTGGAAACACCATATATTTT
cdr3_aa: CASSPTGGTGNTIYF

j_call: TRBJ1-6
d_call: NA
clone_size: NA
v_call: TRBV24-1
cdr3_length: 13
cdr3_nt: TGTGCCACCAGTGATTTTAATGGCTCACCCCTCCACTTT
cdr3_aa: CATSDFNGSPLHF

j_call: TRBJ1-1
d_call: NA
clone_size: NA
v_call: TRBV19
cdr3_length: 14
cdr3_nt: TGTGCCAGTAGGGATGCGGGAGGTAGGACTGAAGCTTTCTTT
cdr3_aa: CASRDAGGRTEAFF

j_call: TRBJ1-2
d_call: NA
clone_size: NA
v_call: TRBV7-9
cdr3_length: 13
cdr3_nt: TGTGCCAGCAGCTTAGCGATGGGGCCTGGCTACACCTTC
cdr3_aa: CASSLAMGPGYTF

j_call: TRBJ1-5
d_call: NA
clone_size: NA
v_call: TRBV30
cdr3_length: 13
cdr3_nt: TGTGCCTGGAGTGGACGGAAAAATCAGCCCCAGCATTTT
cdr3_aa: CAWSGRKNQPQHF

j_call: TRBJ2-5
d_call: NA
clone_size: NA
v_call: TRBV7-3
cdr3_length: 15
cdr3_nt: TGTGCCAGCAGCTTAACGGGGCACTCCCAAGAGACCCAGTACTTC
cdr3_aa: CASSLTGHSQETQYF

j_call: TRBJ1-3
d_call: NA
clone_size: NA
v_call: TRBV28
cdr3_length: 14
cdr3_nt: TGTGCCAGCAGTTATCAGGTCTCTGGAAACACCATATATTTT
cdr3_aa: CASSYQVSGNTIYF

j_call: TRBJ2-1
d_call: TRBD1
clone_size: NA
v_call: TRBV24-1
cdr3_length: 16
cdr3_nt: TGTGCCACCAGTGATGCCGGGACAGGCTCCTACAATGAGCAGTTCTTC
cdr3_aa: CATSDAGTGSYNEQFF

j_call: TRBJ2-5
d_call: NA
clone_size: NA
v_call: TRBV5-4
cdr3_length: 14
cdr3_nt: TGTGCCAGCAGACTGGACAGTGGGGCGGAGACCCAGTACTTC
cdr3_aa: CASRLDSGAETQYF

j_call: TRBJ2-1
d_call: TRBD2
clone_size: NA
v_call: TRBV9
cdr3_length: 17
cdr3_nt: TGTGCCAGCAGCGTACGGGAGGGAGCGGGGGGGCTTAATGAGCAGTTCTTC
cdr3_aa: CASSVREGAGGLNEQFF

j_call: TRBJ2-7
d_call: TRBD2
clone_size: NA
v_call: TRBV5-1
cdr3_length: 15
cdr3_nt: TGCGCCAGCAGCTTGGGTACAGCGGGATCCTACGAGCAGTACTTC
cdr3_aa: CASSLGTAGSYEQYF

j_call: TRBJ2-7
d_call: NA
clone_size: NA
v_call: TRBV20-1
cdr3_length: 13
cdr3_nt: TGCAGTGCTAGTCTTATAGACTCCTACGAGCAGTACTTC
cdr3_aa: CSASLIDSYEQYF

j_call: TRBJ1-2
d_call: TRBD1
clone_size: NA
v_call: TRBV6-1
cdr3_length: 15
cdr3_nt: TGTGCCAGCAGTGAAACGGGGACAGCTTTCTATGGCTACACCTTC
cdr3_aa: CASSETGTAFYGYTF

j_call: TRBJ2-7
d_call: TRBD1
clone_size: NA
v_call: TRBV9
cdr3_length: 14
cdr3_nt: TGTGCCAGCAGCCCCGGGACAGGAGTCTACGAGCAGTACTTC
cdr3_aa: CASSPGTGVYEQYF

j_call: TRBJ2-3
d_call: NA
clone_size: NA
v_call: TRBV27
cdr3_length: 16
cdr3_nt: TGTGCCAGCAGTTTAGGGGGCGGCCACCCGTCAGATACGCAGTATTTT
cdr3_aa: CASSLGGGHPSDTQYF

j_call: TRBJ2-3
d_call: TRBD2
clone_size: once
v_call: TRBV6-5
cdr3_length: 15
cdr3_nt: TGTGCGACCAAGGGGGGACTAGCGGGGGAAGATACGCAGTATTTT
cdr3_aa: CATKGGLAGEDTQYF

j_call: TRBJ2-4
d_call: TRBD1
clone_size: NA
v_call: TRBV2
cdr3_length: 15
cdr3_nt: TGTGCCAGCAGTGGGACAGGGGGAACCAAAAACATTCAGTACTTC
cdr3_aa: CASSGTGGTKNIQYF

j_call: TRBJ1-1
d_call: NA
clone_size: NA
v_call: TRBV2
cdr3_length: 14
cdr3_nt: TGTGCCAGCAGTGAAACGAGGGGCGCGACTGAAGCTTTCTTT
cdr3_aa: CASSETRGATEAFF

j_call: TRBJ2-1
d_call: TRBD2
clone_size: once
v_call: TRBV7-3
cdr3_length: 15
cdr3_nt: TGTGCCAGCAGCATAGGGACTAGCGGGGTTGATGAGCAGTTCTTC
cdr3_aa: CASSIGTSGVDEQFF

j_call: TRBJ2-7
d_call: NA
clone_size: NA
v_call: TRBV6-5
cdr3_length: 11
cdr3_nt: TGTGCCAGCAGTTCTCTATACGAGCAGTACTTC
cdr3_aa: CASSSLYEQYF

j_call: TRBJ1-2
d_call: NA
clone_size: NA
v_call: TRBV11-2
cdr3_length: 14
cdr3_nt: TGTGCCAGCAGCTTGGGTGCCGTGAACTATGGCTACACCTTC
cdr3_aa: CASSLGAVNYGYTF

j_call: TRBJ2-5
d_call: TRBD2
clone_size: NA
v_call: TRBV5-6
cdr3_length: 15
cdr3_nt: TGTGCCAGCAGCTTGAGTGCGGGGGTAGGAGAGACCCAGTACTTC
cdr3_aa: CASSLSAGVGETQYF

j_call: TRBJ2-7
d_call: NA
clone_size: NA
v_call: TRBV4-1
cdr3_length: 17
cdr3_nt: TGCGCCAGCAGCCAAGAACCTGCACAGGGTTATGATTACGAGCAGTACTTC
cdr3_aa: CASSQEPAQGYDYEQYF

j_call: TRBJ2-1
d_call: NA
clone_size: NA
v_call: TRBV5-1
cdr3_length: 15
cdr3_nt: TGCGCCAGCAGCTTGGAGGCGTCCGGGTGGGATGAGCAGTTCTTC
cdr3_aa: CASSLEASGWDEQFF

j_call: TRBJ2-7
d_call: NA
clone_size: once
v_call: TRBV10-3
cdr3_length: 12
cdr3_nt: TGTGCCATCAGCACCCTGGCCTACGAGCAGTACTTC
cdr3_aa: CAISTLAYEQYF

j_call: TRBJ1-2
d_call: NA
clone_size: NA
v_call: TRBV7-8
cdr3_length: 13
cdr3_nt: TGTGCCAGCAGCTTAGAGGGGAACTATGGCTACACCTTC
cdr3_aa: CASSLEGNYGYTF

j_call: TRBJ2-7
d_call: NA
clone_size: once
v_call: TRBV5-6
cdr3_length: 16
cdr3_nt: TGTGCCAGCAGTTACGTTGAGGGGGTATGGTCTGACGAGCAGTACTTC
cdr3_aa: CASSYVEGVWSDEQYF

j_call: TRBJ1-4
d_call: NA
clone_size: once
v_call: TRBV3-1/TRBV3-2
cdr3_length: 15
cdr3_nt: TGTGCCAGCAGCCATGGGGTCGAAGGGGCCGGAAAACTGTTTTTT
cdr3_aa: CASSHGVEGAGKLFF

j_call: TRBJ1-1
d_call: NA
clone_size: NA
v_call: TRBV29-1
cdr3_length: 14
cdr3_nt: TGCAGCGTCCTCATCCAGGGTGAGGGCACTGAAGCTTTCTTT
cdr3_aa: CSVLIQGEGTEAFF

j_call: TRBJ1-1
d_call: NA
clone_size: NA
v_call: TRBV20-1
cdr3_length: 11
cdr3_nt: TGCAGTGCTAGAGTACCCACTGAAGCTTTCTTT
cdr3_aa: CSARVPTEAFF

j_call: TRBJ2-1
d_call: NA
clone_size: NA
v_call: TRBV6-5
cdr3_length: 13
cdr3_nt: TGTGCAAGCGGGCTCCGAAAAATTGATGAGCAGTTCTTC
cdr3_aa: CASGLRKIDEQFF

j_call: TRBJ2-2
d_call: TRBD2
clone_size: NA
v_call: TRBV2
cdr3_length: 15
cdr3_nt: TGTGCCAGCAGGCCGGGACTAGCGGGAACCGGGGAGCTGTTTTTT
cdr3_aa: CASRPGLAGTGELFF

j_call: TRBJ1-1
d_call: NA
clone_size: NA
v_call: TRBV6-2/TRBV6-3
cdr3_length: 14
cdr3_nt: TGTGCCAGCAGTTACTTCGGCCAGGGCACTGAAGCTTTCTTT
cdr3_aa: CASSYFGQGTEAFF